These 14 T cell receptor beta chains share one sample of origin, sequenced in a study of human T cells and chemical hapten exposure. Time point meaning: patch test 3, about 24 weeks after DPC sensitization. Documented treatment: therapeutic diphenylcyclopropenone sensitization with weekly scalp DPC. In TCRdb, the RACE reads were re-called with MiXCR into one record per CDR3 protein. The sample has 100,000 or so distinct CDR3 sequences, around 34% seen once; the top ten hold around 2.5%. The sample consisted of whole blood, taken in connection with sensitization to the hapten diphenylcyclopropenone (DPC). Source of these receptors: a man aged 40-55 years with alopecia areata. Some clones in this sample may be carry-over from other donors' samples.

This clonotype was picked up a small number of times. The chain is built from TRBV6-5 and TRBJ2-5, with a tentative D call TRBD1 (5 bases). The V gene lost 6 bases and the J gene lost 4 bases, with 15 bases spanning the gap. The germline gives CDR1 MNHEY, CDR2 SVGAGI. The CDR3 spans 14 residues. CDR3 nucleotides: TGTGCCAGCAGCTCGGTACTTAGGGGAGAGACCCAGTACTTC. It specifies CASSSVLRGETQYF.

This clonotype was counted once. The CDR3 region has the DNA TGTGCCAGCAGTTCCCCGACAGGGACCTATCAGCCCCAGCATTTT. The encoded protein is CASSSPTGTYQPQHF. The rearrangement links TRBV6-2 or TRBV6-3 to TRBJ1-5, with 7 bases lining up with TRBD1. Germline CDR1 reads MNHEY; CDR2 reads SVGEGT. V was clipped by 4 bases and J by 5 bases; unmatched bases: 8. The CDR3 contains 15 residues.

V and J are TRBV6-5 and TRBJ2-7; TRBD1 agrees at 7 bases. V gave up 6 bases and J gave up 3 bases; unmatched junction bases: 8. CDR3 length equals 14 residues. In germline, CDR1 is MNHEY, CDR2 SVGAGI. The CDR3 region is CASRSGDSVYEQYV. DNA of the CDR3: TGTGCCAGCAGGTCAGGGGACAGTGTCTACGAGCAGTACGTC.

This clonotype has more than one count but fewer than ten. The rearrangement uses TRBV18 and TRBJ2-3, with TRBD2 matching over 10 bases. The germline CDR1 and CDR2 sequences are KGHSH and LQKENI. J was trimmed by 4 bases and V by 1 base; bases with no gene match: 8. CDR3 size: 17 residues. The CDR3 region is CASSPLASGRVADTQYF. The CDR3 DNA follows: TGTGCCAGCTCACCACTTGCCAGCGGGAGGGTGGCAGATACGCAGTATTTT.

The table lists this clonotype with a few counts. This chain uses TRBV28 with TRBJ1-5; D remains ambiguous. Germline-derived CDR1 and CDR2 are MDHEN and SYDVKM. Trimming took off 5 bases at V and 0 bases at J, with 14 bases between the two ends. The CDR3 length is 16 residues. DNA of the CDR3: TGTGCCAGCAGTCCCCGTTTGGGCAATAGCAATCAGCCCCAGCATTTT. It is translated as CASSPRLGNSNQPQHF.

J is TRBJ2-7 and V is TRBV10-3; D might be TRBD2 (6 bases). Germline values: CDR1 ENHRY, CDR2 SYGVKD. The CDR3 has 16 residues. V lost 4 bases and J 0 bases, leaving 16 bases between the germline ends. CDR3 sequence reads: CAISGVSGRSSYEQYF. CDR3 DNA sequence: TGTGCCATCAGTGGAGTGTCGGGGAGGAGCTCCTACGAGCAGTACTTC.

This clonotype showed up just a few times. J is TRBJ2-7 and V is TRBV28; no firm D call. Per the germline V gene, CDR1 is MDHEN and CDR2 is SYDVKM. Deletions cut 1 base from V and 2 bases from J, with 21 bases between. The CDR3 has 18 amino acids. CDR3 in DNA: TGTGCCAGCAGTTTATTCCGACAATCCTTATCCGGCGCCTACGAGCAGTACTTC. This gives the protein CASSLFRQSLSGAYEQYF.

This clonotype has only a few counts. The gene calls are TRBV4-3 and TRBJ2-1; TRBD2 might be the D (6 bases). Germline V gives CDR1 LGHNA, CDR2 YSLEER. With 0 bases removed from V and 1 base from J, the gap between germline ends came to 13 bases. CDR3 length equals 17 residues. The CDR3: CASSQDPTSSSYNEQFF. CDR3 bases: TGCGCCAGCAGCCAAGATCCCACTAGCAGTTCCTACAATGAGCAGTTCTTC.

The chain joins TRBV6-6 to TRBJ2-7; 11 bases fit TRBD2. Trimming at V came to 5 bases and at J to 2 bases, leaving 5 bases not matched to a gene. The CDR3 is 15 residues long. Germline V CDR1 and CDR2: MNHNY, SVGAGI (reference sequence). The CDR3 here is CASSATSGDAYEQYV. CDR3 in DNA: TGTGCCAGCAGTGCGACTAGCGGGGACGCCTACGAGCAGTACGTC.

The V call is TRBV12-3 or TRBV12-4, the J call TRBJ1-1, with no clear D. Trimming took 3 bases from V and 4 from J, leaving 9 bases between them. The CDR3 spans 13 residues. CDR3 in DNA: TGTGCCAGCAGTTTCAAGGGAGGCACTGAAGCTTTCTTT. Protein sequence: CASSFKGGTEAFF.

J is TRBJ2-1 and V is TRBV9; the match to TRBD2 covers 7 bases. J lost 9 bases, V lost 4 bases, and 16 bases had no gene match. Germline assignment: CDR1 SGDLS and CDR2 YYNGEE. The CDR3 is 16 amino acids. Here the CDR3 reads CASSQRSGVGEGEQFF. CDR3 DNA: TGTGCCAGCAGCCAACGTAGCGGTGTAGGGGAGGGTGAGCAGTTCTTC. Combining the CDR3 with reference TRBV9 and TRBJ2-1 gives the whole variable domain DSGVTQTPKHLITATGQRVTLRCSPRSGDLSVYWYQQSLDQGLQFLIQYYNGEERAKGNILERFSAQQFPDLHSELNLSSLELGDSALYFCASSQRSGVGEGEQFFGPGTRLTVL.

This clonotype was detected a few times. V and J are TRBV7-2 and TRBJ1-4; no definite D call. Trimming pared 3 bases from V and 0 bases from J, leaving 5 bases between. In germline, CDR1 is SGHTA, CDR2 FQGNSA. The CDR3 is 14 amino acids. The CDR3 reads CASSLGSTNEKLFF. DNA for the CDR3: TGTGCCAGCAGCTTGGGCTCAACTAATGAAAAACTGTTTTTT.

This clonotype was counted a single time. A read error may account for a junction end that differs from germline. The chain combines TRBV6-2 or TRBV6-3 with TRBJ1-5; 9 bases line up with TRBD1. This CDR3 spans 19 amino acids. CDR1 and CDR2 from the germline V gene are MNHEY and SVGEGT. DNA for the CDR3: TGTGCCAGCAGTTACTGGACCGGGACAGGGACAGATAGCTATCAGCCCCAGCATTTT. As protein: CASSYWTGTGTDSYQPQHF.

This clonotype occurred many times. CDR3 loop: CASSRDSPGYNEQFF. Here the CDR3 DNA reads TGCGCCAGCAGCCGCGACTCACCCGGCTACAATGAGCAGTTCTTC. The chain couples TRBV5-1 to TRBJ2-1; no reliable D call. Trimming removed 4 bases at V and 3 bases at J, with 14 bases between. The length of the CDR3 is 15 residues. The germline V gene has CDR1 SGHRS and CDR2 YFSETQ.